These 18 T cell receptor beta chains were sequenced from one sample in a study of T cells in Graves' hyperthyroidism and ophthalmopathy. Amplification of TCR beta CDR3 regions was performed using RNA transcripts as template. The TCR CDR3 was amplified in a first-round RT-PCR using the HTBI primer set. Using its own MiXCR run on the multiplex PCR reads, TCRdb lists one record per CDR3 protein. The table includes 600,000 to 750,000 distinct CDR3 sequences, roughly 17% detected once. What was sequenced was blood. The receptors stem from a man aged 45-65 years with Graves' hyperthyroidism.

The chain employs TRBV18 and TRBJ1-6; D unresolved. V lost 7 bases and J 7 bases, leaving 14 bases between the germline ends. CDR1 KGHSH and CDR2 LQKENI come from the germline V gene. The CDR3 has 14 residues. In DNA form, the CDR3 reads TGTGCCAGCTTCACGACCCTGGGAAATTCACCCCTCCACTTT. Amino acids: CASFTTLGNSPLHF.

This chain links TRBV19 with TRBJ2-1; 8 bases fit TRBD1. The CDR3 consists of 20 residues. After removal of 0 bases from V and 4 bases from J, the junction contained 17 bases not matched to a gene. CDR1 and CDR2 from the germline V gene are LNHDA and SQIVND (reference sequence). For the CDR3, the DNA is TGTGCCAGTAGTATAGATCTGGGACAGGAGTCTAAGCGGAGTTACAATGAGCAGTTCTTC. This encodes CASSIDLGQESKRSYNEQFF.

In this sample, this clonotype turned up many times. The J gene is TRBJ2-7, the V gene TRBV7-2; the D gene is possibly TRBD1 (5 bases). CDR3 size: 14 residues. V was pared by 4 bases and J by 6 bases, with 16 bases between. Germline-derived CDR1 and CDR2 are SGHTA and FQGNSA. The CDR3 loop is CASSYQGALGEQYF. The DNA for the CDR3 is TGTGCCAGCAGCTACCAAGGGGCCCTGGGCGAGCAGTACTTC.

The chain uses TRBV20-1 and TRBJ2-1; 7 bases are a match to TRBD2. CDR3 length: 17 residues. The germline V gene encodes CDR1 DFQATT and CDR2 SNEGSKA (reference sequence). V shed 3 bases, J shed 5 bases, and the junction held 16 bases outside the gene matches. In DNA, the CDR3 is TGCAGTGCTAGTGGGGGGGGGGTCTTTCACACACACAATGAGCAGTTCTTC. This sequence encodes CSASGGGVFHTHNEQFF.

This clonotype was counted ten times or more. CDR3 loop: CASTPGGGMNTEAFF. Here the CDR3 DNA reads TGTGCCAGCACCCCGGGGGGGGGGATGAACACTGAAGCTTTCTTT. This sequence joins TRBV28 and TRBJ1-1; TRBD1 might be the D (5 bases). V was trimmed by 7 bases and J by 0 bases, leaving 15 bases between them. The CDR3 extends over 15 amino acids. CDR1 and CDR2 from the germline V gene are MDHEN and SYDVKM.

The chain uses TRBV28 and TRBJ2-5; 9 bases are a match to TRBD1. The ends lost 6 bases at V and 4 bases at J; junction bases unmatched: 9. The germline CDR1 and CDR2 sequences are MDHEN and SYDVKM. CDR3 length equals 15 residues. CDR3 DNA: TGTGCCAGCAGCACAGGGGGCGCAAAGGGAGAGACCCAGTACTTC. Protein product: CASSTGGAKGETQYF.

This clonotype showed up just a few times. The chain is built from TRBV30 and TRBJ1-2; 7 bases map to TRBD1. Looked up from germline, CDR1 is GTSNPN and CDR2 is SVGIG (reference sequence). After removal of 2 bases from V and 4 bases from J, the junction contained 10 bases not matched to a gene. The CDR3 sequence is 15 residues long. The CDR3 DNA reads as TGTGCCTGGAGTAACGCGGGACAGACCTTCTATGGCTACACCTTC. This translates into CAWSNAGQTFYGYTF.

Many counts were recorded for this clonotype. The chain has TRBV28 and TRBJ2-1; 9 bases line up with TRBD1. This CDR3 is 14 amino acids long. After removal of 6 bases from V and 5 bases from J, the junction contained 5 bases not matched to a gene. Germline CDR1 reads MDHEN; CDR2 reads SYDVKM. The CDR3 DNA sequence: TGTGCCAGCAGCCTCCGGGACAGGGACAATGAGCAGTTCTTC. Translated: CASSLRDRDNEQFF.

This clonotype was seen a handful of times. CDR3 sequence reads: CASNSGLNSGELFF. The CDR3 DNA follows: TGTGCCAGCAACTCGGGACTGAATTCCGGGGAGCTGTTTTTT. V usage is TRBV9 and J usage is TRBJ2-2, with D maybe TRBD2 (6 bases). Germline values: CDR1 SGDLS, CDR2 YYNGEE. CDR3 size: 14 residues. With 6 bases removed from V and 6 bases from J, the gap between germline ends came to 15 bases.

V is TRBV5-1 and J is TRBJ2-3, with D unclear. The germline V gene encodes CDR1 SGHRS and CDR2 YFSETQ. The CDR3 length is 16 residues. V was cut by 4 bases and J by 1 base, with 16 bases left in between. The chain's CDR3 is CASSDGPPRGTDTQYF. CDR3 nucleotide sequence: TGCGCCAGCAGCGATGGACCTCCCCGAGGCACAGATACGCAGTATTTT.

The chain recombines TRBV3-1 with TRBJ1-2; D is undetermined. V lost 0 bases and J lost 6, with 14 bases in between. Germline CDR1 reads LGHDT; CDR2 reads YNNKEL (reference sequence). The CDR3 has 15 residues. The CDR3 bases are TGTGCCAGCAGCCAAGATTTGGAAGTTTATGATGGCTACACCTTC. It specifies CASSQDLEVYDGYTF. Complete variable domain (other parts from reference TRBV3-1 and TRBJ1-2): DTAVSQTPKYLVTQMGNDKSIKCEQNLGHDTMYWYKQDSKKFLKIMFSYNNKELIINETVPNRFSPKSPDKAHLNLHINSLELGDSAVYFCASSQDLEVYDGYTFGSGTRLTVV.

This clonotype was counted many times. The CDR3 reads CASSAGTGMGLNYGYTF. The CDR3 nucleotides read TGTGCCAGCAGCGCTGGGACAGGGATGGGTCTGAACTATGGCTACACCTTC. The rearrangement links TRBV28 to TRBJ1-2; 9 nucleotides agree with TRBD1. Losses at the gene ends were 6 bases for V and 2 bases for J; bases not matched to a gene: 13. CDR1 is MDHEN, CDR2 SYDVKM, per germline. There are 17 residues in the CDR3.

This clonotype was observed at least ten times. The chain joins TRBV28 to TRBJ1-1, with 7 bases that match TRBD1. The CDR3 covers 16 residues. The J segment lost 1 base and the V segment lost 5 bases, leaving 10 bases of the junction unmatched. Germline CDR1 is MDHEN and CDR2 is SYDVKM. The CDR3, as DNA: TGTGCCAGCAGTACAACCACCAGGGGGTGGAACACTGAAGCTTTCTTT. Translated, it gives CASSTTTRGWNTEAFF.

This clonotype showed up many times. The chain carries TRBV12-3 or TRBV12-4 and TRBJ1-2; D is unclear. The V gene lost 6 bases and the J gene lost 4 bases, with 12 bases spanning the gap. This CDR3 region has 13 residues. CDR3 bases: TGTGCCAGCAGACCACAGAAATCCTATGGCTACACCTTC. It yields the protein CASRPQKSYGYTF.

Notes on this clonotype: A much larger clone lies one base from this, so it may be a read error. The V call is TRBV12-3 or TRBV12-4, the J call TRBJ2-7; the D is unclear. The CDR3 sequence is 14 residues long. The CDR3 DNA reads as TGTACCAGCAGTTTTGAGGAAGGTTTATACGAGCAGTACTTC. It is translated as CTSSFEEGLYEQYF.

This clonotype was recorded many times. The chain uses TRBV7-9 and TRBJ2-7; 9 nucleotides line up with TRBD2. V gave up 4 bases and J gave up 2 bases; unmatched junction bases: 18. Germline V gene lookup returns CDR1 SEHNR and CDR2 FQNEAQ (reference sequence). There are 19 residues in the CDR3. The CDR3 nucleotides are TGTGCCAGCAGCTCGCCGGTTAGCGGGAGTCCAAGCAGGGCCTACGAGCAGTACTTC. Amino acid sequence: CASSSPVSGSPSRAYEQYF.

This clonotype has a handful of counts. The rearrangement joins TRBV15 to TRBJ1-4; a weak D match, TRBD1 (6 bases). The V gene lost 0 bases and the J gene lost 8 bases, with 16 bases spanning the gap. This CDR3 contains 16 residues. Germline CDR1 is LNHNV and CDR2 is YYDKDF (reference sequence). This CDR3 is CATSREGGAVQEKLFF. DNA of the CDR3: TGTGCCACCAGCAGAGAGGGGGGGGCAGTCCAGGAAAAACTGTTTTTT. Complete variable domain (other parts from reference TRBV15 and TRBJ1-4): DAMVIQNPRYQVTQFGKPVTLSCSQTLNHNVMYWYQQKSSQAPKLLFHYYDKDFNNEADTPDNFQSRRPNTSFCFLDIRSPGLGDTAMYLCATSREGGAVQEKLFFGSGTQLSVL.

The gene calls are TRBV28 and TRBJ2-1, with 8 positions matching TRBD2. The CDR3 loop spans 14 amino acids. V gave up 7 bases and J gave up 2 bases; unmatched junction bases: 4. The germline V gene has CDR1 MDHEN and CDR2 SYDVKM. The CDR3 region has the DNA TGTGCCAGCATGGGTAGCGGGACCTACAATGAGCAGTTCTTC. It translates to CASMGSGTYNEQFF.